This T cell receptor beta chain was captured by sequencing in a study of PD-1 blockade in classical Hodgkin lymphoma. Study outcomes and limitations: Reports described newly diagnosed patients as having lower baseline TCR diversity than healthy donors. Some patients began nivolumab under 1 year after ASCT. These patients were excluded from later analyses. There was a significant rise in CD4+ TCR diversity by C4D1, with no such rise for CD8+. Sources of repertoire differences remain undefined, possibly disease activity or prior therapy.

A remark on this clone: Its antigen is unknown.

Libraries were prepared by immunoSEQ multiplex PCR; TCRdb keeps only in-frame clonotypes and omits some of them. Of roughly 100,000 clones in the sample, more than 85% were seen once. CDR1 and CDR2 (germline): GTSNPN, SVGIG (reference sequence). Between the trimmed V and J ends, which lost 3 bases and 5 bases, there was a span of 10 bases. The CDR3 is made up of 12 amino acids. The time point is: cycle 4 day 1 (C4D1), after six to seven weeks of nivolumab. Relapse was seen in all patients after autologous stem cell transplantation, and brentuximab vedotin exposure was variable. J is TRBJ1-1 and V is TRBV30, with unresolved D. The sequence was obtained from a human donor with classical Hodgkin lymphoma. The source was peripheral blood mononuclear cells (PBMCs), collected before the fourth cycle of nivolumab. The CDR3 region has the DNA TGTGCCTGGAGCGCGCAGAAAACTGAAGCTTTCTTT. Protein: CAWSAQKTEAFF.